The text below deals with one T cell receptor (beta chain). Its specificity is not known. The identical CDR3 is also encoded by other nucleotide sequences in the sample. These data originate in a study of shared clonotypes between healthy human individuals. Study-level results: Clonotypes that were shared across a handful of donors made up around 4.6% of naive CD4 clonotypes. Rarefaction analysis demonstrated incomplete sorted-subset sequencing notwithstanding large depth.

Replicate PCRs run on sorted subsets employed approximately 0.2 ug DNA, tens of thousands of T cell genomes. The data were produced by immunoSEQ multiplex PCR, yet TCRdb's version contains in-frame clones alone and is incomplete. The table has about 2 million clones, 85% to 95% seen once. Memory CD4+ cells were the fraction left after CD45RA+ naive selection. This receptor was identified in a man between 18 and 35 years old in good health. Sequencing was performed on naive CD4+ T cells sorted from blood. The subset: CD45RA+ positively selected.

CDR3 in DNA: TGTGCCAGCACAGGTACTACAGATACGCAGTATTTT. Its protein is CASTGTTDTQYF. J is TRBJ2-3 and V is TRBV28; D remains ambiguous. Germline V gene sequence: CDR1 MDHEN, CDR2 SYDVKM. V lost 7 bases, J lost 3 bases, and 8 bases lay in between. This CDR3 has 12 amino acids.